The clone carrying this TCR beta chain was detected ten times or more. Its antigen is as yet unknown. The data belong to a study of blood T cells in healthy people across ages. Total RNA, at least 5.5 micrograms per sample, was extracted from PBMCs. V trimming: 5 bases; J trimming: 8 bases; junction bases outside the gene matches: 13. The CDR3 covers 15 residues. Primed by a sample-barcoded 5' primer and a J-beta primer mix, a second PCR proceeded for about 7 to 11 cycles. With 12 random nucleotides, a template-switch adaptor tagged each individual cDNA molecule. From the 5' RACE reads, TCRdb called clonotypes with MiXCR, one entry per CDR3 protein. The sample gives roughly 1.7 million distinct CDR3 sequences, roughly a third of which show up once; around 11% is in the top ten. Study-wide results and caveats: A conclusive naive versus antigen-experienced comparison was prevented by the unsorted PBMCs. It was found that TCR beta diversity correlated strongly with the percentage of naive T cells.

The material sequenced was blood. The clonotype was recovered from a woman aged 25 to 39 in good health. This chain links TRBV12-3 or TRBV12-4 with TRBJ2-3; 7 bases are shared with TRBD2. This chain's CDR3 is CASSLVGRETGTQYF. The CDR3 DNA sequence: TGTGCCAGCAGTCTGGTAGGGCGGGAGACGGGTACGCAGTATTTT.